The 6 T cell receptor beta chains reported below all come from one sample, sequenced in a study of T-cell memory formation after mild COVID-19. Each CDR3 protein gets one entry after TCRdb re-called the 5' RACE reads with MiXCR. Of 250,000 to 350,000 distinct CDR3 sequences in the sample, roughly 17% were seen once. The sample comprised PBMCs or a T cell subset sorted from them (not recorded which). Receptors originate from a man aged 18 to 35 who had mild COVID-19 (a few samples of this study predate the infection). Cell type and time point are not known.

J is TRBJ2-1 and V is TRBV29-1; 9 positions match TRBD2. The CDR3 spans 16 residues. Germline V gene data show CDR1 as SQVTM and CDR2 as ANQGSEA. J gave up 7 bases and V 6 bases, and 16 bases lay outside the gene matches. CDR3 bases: TGCAGCGTCGCGAAATTGGCGGGGGGGCATAAGAATGAGCAGTTCTTC. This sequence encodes CSVAKLAGGHKNEQFF.

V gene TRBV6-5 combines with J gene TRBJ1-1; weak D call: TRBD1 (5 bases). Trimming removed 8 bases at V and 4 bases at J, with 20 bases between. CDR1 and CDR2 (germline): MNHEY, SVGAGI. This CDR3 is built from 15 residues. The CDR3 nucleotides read TGTGCCAGCTCCGAGGACGGGGGAGGGTTCACTGAAGCTTTCTTT. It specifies CASSEDGGGFTEAFF.

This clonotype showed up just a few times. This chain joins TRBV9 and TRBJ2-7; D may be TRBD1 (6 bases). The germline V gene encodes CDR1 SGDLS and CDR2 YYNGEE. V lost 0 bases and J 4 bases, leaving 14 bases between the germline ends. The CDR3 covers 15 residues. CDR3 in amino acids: CASSVGSQGSYEQYF. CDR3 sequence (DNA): TGTGCCAGCAGCGTAGGATCGCAGGGGTCGTACGAGCAGTACTTC.

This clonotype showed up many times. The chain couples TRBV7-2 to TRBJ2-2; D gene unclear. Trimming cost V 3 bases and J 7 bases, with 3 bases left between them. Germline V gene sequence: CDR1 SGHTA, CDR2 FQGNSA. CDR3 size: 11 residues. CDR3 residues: CASSLLGELFF. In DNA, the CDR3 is TGTGCCAGCAGCTTGCTCGGGGAGCTGTTTTTT. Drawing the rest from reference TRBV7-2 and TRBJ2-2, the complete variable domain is GAGVSQSPSNKVTEKGKDVELRCDPISGHTALYWYRQSLGQGLEFLIYFQGNSAPDKSGLPSDRFSAERTGGSVSTLTIQRTQQEDSAVYLCASSLLGELFFGEGSRLTVL.

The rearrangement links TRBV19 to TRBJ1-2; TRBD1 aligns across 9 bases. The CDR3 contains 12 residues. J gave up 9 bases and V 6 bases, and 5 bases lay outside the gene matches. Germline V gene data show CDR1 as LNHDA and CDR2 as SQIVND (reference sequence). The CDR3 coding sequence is TGTGCCAGTAGCGGGACAGGGAAAAGCTACACCTTC. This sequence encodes CASSGTGKSYTF.

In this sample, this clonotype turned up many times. CDR3 amino acids: CASEGNNYGYTF. CDR3 coding DNA: TGTGCCAGCGAGGGGAATAACTATGGCTACACCTTC. The chain is built from TRBV2 and TRBJ1-2, with D tentatively TRBD1 (5 bases). V lost 8 bases, J lost 1 base, and 8 bases lay in between. The CDR3 has 12 amino acids. Germline assignment: CDR1 SNHLY and CDR2 FYNNEI.